This T cell receptor (beta chain) emerged from a study of cytotoxic CD8 clonotypes in ibrutinib-treated CLL. General observations from the study: The study found baseline clonality above age-matched healthy donors, tracking circulating CD8+ T-cell counts.

Investigators sought sequencing depths of between 1 in 200,000 and 1 in 1 million T cells. Data came from immunoSEQ multiplex PCR; TCRdb stores just in-frame clones and leaves some out. The sample lists 120,000 to 150,000 clones, roughly 80% occurring once. Germline-derived CDR1 and CDR2 are SGHAT and FQNNGV. This CDR3 is built from 12 residues. The V end was cut by 6 bases, the J end by 7 bases, with 13 bases between. This clone was seen only a few times. Its antigen remains unidentified. The receptor was derived from a human donor with chronic lymphocytic leukemia. Sequenced material: PBMCs, taken after 12 months of ibrutinib treatment. This chain links TRBV11-2 with TRBJ2-7; D unclear. This CDR3 is CASRSSAGEQYF. The CDR3 nucleotides are TGTGCCAGCAGATCCTCCGCCGGGGAGCAGTACTTC.